This T cell receptor (beta chain) was retrieved from a study of T cells in localized non-small cell lung cancer. General study findings and limits: Among the tissues sampled, uninvolved adjacent lung had the highest T cell clonality, above tumor.

The germline V gene has CDR1 GTSNPN and CDR2 SVGIG (reference sequence). With 3 bases clipped from V and 5 bases from J, the junction kept 6 bases outside the gene matches. The CDR3 consists of 14 residues. A remark on this clone: What it binds is not known.

The repertoire was sequenced with immunoSEQ multiplex PCR; TCRdb's copy has only in-frame clones and lacks some. This sample has about 2,600 clones, with roughly 24% found just once. Sequencing was performed on lung tumor tissue, taken before any cancer treatment. V usage is TRBV30 and J usage is TRBJ1-5; 8 bases match TRBD1. This TCR was recovered from an older male donor with stage I lung adenocarcinoma. CDR3 region: CAWSSGTGYQPQHF. CDR3 bases: TGTGCCTGGAGCTCCGGGACAGGCTATCAGCCCCAGCATTTT. Full variable domain (rest looked up from reference TRBV30 and TRBJ1-5): SQTIHQWPATLVQPVGSPLSLECTVEGTSNPNLYWYRQAAGRGLQLLFYSVGIGQISSEVPQNLSASRPQDRQFILSSKKLLLSDSGFYLCAWSSGTGYQPQHFGDGTRLSIL.